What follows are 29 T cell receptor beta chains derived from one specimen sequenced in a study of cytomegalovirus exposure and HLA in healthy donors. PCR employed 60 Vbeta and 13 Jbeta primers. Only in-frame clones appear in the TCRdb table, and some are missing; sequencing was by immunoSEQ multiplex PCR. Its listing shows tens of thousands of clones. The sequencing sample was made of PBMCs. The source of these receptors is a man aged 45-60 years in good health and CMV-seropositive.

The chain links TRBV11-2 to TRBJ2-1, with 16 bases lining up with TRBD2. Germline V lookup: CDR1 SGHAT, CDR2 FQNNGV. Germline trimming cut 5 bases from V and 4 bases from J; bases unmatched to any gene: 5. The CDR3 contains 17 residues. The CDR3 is CASSLGLAGGPYNEQFF. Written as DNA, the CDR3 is TGTGCCAGCAGCCTGGGACTAGCGGGAGGGCCTTACAATGAGCAGTTCTTC.

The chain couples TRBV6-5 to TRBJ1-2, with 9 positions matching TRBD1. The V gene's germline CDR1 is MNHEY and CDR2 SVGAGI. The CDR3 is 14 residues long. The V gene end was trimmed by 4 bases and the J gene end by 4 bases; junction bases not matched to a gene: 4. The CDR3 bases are TGTGCCAGCAGTTTAACAGGGGGCGCCTATGGCTACACCTTC. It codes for CASSLTGGAYGYTF.

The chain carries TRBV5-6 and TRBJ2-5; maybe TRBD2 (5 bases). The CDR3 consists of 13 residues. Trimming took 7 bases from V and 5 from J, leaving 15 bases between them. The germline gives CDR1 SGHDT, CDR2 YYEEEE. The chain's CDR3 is CASRTRGLETQYF. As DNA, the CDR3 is TGTGCCAGCCGGACCCGAGGGTTGGAGACCCAGTACTTC.

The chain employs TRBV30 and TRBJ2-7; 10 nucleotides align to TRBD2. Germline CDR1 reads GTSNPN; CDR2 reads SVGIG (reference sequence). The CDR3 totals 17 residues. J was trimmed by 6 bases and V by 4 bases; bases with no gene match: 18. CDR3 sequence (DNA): TGTGCCTGGACCCCAAAAGTGACTAGCGGGTGGAGGGGCGAGCAGTACGTC. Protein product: CAWTPKVTSGWRGEQYV.

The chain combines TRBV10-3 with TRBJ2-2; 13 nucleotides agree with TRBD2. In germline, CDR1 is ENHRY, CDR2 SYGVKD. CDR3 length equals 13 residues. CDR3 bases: TGTGCGGCCGGGACTAGCGGGGCCGGGGAGCTGTTTTTT. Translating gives CAAGTSGAGELFF.

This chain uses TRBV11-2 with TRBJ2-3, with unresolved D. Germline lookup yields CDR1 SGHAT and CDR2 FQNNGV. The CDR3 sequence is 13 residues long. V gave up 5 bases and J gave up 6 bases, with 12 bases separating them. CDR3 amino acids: CASSLYFLDTQYF. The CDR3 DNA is TGTGCCAGCAGCCTCTACTTCCTGGATACGCAGTATTTT.

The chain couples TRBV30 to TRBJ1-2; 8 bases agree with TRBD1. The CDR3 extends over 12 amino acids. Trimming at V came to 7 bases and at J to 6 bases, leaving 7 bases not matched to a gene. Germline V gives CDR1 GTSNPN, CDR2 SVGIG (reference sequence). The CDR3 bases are TGTGCCTTATCGGGACAGGCGAATGGCTACACCTTC. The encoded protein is CALSGQANGYTF.

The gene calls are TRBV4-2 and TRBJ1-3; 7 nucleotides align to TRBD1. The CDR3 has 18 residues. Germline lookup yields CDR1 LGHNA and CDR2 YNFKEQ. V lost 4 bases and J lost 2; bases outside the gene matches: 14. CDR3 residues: CASSPSPFPQGTGNTIYF. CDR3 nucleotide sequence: TGTGCCAGCAGCCCCTCCCCCTTCCCACAGGGGACTGGAAACACCATATATTTT.

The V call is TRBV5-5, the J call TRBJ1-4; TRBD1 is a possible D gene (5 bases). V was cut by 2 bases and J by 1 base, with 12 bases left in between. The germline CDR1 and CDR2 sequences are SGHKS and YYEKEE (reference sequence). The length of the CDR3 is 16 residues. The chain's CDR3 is CASSFGRAVTNEKLFF. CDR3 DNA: TGTGCCAGCAGCTTCGGCAGGGCGGTAACTAATGAAAAACTGTTTTTT.

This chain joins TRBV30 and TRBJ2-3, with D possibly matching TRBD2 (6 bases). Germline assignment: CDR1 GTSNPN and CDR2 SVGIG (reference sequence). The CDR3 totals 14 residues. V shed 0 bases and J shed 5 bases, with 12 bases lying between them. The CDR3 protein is CAWSVGRDGDTQYF. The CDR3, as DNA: TGTGCCTGGAGTGTTGGGCGGGACGGAGATACGCAGTATTTT.

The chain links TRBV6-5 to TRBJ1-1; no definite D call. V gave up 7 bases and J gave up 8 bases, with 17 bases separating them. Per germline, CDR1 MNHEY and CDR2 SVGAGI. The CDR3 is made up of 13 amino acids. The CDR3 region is CASNPERRSEAFF. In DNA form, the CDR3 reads TGTGCCAGCAACCCCGAGCGGCGAAGCGAAGCTTTCTTT.

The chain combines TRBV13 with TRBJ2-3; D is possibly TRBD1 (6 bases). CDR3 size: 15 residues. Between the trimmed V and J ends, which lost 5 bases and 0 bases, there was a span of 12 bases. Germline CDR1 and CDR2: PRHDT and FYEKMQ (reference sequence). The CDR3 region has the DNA TGTGCCAGCAGCGCCCCAGGGGCTAGCACAGATACGCAGTATTTT. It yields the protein CASSAPGASTDTQYF.

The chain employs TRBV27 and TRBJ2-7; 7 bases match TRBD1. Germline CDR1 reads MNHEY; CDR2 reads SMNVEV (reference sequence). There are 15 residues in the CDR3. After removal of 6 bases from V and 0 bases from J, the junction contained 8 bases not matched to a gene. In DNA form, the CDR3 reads TGTGCCAGCAGCCTAGGACAGGCCGCCTCCTACGAGCAGTACTTC. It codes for CASSLGQAASYEQYF.

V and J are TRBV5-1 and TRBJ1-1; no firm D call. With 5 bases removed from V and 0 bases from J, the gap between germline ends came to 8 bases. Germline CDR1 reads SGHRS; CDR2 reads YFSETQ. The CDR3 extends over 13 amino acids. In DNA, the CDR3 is TGCGCCAGCAGGGGCTCTATGAACACTGAAGCTTTCTTT. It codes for CASRGSMNTEAFF.

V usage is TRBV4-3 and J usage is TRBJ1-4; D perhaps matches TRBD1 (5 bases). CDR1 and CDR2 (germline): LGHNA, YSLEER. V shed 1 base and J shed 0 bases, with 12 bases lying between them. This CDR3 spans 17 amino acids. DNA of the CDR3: TGCGCCAGCAGCCAAGGCTCTCGGGGGGCAACTAATGAAAAACTGTTTTTT. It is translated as CASSQGSRGATNEKLFF.

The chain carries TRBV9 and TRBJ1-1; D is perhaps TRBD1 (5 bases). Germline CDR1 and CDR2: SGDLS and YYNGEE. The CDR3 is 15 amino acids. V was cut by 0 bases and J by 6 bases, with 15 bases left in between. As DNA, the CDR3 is TGTGCCAGCAGCGTAGATGGGGGGGATCGCGCTGAAGCTTTCTTT. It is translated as CASSVDGGDRAEAFF.

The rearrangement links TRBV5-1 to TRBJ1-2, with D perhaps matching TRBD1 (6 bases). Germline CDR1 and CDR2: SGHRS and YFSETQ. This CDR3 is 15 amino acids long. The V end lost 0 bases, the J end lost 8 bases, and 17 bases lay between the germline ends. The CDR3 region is CASSLAGQPQGGYTF. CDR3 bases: TGCGCCAGCAGCTTGGCTGGACAGCCTCAAGGCGGCTACACCTTC.

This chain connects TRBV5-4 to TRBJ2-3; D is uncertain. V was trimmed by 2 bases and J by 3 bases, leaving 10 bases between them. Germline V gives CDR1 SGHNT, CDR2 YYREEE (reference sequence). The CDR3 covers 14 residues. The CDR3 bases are TGTGCCAGCAGCTTTGGCAGAAGAACAGATACGCAGTATTTT. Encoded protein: CASSFGRRTDTQYF.

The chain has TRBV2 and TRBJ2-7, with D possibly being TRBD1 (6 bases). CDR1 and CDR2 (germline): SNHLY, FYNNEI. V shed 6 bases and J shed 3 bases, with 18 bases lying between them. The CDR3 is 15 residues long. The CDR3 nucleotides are TGTGCCAGCAGGCCCACAGGGAAAGGTAGCTACGAGCAGTACTTC. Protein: CASRPTGKGSYEQYF.

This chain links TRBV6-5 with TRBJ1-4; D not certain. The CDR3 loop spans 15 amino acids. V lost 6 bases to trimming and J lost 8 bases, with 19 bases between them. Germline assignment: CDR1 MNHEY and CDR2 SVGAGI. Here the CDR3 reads CASSPFGEVWEKLFF. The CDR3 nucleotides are TGTGCCAGCAGCCCCTTCGGGGAGGTTTGGGAAAAACTGTTTTTT.

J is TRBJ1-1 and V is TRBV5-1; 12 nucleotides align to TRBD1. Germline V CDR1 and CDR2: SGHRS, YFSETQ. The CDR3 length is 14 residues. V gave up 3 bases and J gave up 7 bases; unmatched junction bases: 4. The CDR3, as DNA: TGCGCCAGCAGCTGGGGACAGGGGGCGAGTGAAGCTTTCTTT. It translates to CASSWGQGASEAFF.

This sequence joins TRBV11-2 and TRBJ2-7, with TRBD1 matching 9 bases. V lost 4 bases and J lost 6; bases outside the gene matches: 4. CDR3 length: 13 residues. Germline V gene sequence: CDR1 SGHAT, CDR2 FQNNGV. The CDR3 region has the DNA TGTGCCAGCAGCTCGGAACAGGGGGCCGAGCAGTACGTC. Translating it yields CASSSEQGAEQYV.

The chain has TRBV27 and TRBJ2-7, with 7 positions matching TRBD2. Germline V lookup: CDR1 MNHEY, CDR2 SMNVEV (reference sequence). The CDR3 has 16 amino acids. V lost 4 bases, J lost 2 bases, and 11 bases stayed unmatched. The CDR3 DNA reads TGTGCCAGCAGTTCCGGACTAGGGCCTAGCCCCTACGAGCAGTACTTC. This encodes CASSSGLGPSPYEQYF.

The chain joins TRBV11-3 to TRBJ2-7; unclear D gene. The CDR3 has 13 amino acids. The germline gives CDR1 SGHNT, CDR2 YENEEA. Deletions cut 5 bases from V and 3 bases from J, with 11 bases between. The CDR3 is CASSGRLDYEQYF. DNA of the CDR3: TGTGCCAGCAGCGGCCGACTTGACTACGAGCAGTACTTC.

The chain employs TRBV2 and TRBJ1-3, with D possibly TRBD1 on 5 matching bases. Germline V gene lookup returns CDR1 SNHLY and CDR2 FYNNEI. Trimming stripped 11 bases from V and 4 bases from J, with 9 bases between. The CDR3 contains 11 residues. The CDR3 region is CAGRQGNTIYF. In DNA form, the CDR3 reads TGTGCCGGCCGACAGGGAAACACCATATATTTT.

The DNA for the CDR3 is TGTGCCTGGAGGGCGGGACCGACGGGGCCCCAGCATTTT. This codes for CAWRAGPTGPQHF. The V call is TRBV30, the J call TRBJ1-5; D is perhaps TRBD1 (5 bases). Germline lookup yields CDR1 GTSNPN and CDR2 SVGIG (reference sequence). Trimming cost V 3 bases and J 9 bases, with 15 bases left between them. CDR3 size: 13 residues.

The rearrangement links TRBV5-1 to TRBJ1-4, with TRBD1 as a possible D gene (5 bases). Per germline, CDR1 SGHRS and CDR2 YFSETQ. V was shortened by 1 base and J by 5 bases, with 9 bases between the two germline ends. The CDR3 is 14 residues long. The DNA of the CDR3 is TGCGCCAGCAGCTTGCTTGGGGGGAATGAAAAACTGTTTTTT. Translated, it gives CASSLLGGNEKLFF.

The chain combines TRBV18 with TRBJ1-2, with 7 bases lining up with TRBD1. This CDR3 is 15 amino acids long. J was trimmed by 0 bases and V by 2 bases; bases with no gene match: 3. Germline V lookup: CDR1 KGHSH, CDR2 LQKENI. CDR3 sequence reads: CASSPGTDANYGYTF. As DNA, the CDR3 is TGTGCCAGCTCACCAGGGACAGACGCTAACTATGGCTACACCTTC.

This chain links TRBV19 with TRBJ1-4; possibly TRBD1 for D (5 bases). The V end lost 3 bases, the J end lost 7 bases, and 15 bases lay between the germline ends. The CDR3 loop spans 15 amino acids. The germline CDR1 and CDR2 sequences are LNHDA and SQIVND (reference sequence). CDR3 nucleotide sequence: TGTGCCAGTAGTATCCAGGGCCTACTGGGTGAAAAACTGTTTTTT. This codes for CASSIQGLLGEKLFF.